This T cell receptor (beta chain) originates from a study of T cell responses to AZD1222 COVID-19 vaccine. Study-level points and caveats: Seropositive AZD1222 recipients at baseline numbered only five or six. The donor group comprised mostly white British people and more females; the analysis possibly underestimated clonal diversity. It was only after the peak T cell response that any repertoires were sampled.

This clone was observed a few times. Its antigen is not identified. TCRdb's copy holds only in-frame clones and misses some; the assay was immunoSEQ multiplex PCR. This table has about 94,000 clones, less than 85% appearing once. Second-dose intervals near 4 or 12 weeks were combined. The germline CDR1 and CDR2 sequences are MNHEY and SVGAGI. V dropped 8 bases and J dropped 4; count of bases not matched to a gene: 11. The CDR3 covers 15 residues. The chain has TRBV6-5 and TRBJ1-2; TRBD1 matches 9 bases. Sequences were derived from peripheral blood, sampled 28 days after the second AZD1222 dose. This clonotype was obtained from an adult who received the AZD1222 COVID-19 vaccine. In DNA form, the CDR3 reads TGTGCCAGCGCTATCGGCCAGACAGGGGGCTATGGCTACACCTTC. It is translated as CASAIGQTGGYGYTF.